This T cell receptor (beta chain) was found in a study of OX40 agonist ivuxolimab in advanced cancers. On the study more broadly: Those enrolled were 70% to 85% male, with a mean age of around 57 years and ages from about 20 to 90. Having had anti-PD-1, anti-PD-L1 or anti-CTLA-4 therapy before was allowed, and approximately 40% had some.

Cycle 7 day 1, cycle 4 day 1, and baseline were the timepoints at which blood was sampled. TCRdb's copy holds only in-frame clones and misses some; the assay was immunoSEQ multiplex PCR. The data contain nearly 50,000 clones, approximately 91% of them singletons. This CDR3 is built from 15 residues. CDR1 is LNHDA and CDR2 is SQIVND in the germline V gene (reference sequence). Trimming shortened V by 4 bases and J by 0 bases, and 11 bases separated the two germline ends. The clonotype originates from an adult with an advanced solid tumor such as melanoma, head and neck, liver or kidney cancer. The rearrangement uses TRBV19 and TRBJ2-3; D not resolved. The sample here was CD4+ or CD8+ T cells sorted from blood, taken in a trial of the OX40 agonist ivuxolimab. CDR3 bases: TGTGCCAGTAGTACTTCGAGCTTCAGCACAGATACGCAGTATTTT. Encoded protein: CASSTSSFSTDTQYF.